Included here is one TCR beta chain sequence, with context. Its target is not known. This sample stems from a study of cytomegalovirus exposure and HLA in healthy donors. Losses at the gene ends were 6 bases for V and 4 bases for J; bases not matched to a gene: 2. CDR3 size: 13 residues. The germline V gene encodes CDR1 LNHDA and CDR2 SQIVND (reference sequence). General observations from the study: A later analysis reportedly found that, within productive TCRs, an Asian-associated ancestry cluster had fewer N-insertions than the mean observed across the roughly 690 donors.

Primers included in the PCR were 60 Vbeta and 13 Jbeta primers. TCRdb's copy holds only in-frame clones and misses some; the assay was immunoSEQ multiplex PCR. The sample includes under 200,000 clones, roughly 77% of them seen just once. The sample consisted of PBMCs. This clonotype was sampled from a woman in her thirties or forties in good health and CMV-seropositive. The rearrangement links TRBV19 to TRBJ1-5; 8 bases are shared with TRBD1. The CDR3 sequence: CASRTGANQPQHF. CDR3 DNA sequence: TGTGCCAGTAGGACAGGGGCAAATCAGCCCCAGCATTTT.